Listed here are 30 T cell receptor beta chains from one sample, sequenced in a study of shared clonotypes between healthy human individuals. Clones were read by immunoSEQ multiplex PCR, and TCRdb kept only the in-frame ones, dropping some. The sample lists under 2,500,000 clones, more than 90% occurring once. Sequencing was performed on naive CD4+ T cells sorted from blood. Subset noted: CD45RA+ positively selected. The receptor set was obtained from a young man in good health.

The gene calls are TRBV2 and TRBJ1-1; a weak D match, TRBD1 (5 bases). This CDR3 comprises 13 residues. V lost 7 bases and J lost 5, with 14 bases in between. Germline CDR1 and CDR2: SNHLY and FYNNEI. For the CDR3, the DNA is TGTGCCAGCATAGGAAGGGGTGGGACTGAAGCTTTCTTT. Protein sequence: CASIGRGGTEAFF.

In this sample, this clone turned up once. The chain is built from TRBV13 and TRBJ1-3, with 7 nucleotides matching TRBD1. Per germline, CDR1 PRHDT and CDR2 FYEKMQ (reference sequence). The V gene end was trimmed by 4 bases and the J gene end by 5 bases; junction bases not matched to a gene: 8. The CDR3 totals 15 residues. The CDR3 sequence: CASSSGTDQRNTIYF. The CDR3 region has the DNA TGTGCCAGCAGCTCCGGGACAGATCAACGAAACACCATATATTTT.

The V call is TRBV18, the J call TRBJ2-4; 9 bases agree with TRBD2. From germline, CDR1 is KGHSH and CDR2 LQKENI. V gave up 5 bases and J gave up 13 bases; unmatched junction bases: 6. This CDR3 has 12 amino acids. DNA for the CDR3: TGTGCCAGCTCAGGGTTAGCGGGGGTACAGTACTTC. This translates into CASSGLAGVQYF.

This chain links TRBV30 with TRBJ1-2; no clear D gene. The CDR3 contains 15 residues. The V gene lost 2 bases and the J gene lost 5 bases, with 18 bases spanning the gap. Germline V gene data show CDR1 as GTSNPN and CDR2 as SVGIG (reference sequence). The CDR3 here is CAWSLPSAGHYGYTF. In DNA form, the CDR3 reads TGTGCCTGGAGTCTCCCCTCGGCAGGCCATTATGGCTACACCTTC.

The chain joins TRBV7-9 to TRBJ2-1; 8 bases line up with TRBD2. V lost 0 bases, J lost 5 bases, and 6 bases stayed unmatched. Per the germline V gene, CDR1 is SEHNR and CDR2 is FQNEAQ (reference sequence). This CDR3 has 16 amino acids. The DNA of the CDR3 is TGTGCCAGCAGCTTAGCCATGGGGACTAGTCACAATGAGCAGTTCTTC. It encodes CASSLAMGTSHNEQFF. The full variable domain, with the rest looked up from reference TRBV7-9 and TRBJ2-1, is DTGVSQNPRHKITKRGQNVTFRCDPISEHNRLYWYRQTLGQGPEFLTYFQNEAQLEKSRLLSDRFSAERPKGSFSTLEIQRTEQGDSAMYLCASSLAMGTSHNEQFFGPGTRLTVL.

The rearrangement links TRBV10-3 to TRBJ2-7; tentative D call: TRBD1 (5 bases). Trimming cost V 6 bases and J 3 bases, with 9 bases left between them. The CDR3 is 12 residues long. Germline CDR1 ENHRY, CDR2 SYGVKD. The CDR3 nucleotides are TGTGCCATCAGGGCAGGGTTCTACGAGCAGTACTTC. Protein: CAIRAGFYEQYF.

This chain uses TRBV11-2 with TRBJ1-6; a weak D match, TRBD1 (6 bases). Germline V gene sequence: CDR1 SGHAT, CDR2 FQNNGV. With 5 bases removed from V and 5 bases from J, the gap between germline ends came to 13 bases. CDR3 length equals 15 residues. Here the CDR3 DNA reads TGTGCCAGCAGCAACTCCGGGACACATAATTCACCCCTCCACTTT. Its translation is CASSNSGTHNSPLHF.

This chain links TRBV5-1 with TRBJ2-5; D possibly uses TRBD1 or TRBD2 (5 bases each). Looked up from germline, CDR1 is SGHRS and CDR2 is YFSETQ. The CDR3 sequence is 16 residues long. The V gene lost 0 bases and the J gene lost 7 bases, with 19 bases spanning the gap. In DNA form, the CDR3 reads TGCGCCAGCAGCTTGGAGGGTGGGACGCCCCGGGGGACCCAGTACTTC. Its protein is CASSLEGGTPRGTQYF.

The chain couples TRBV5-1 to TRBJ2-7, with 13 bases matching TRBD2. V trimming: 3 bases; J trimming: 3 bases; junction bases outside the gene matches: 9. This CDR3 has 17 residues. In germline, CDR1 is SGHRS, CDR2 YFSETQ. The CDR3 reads CASSSSILAGGIYEQYF. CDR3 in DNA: TGCGCCAGCAGCTCCTCCATACTAGCGGGAGGGATCTACGAGCAGTACTTC.

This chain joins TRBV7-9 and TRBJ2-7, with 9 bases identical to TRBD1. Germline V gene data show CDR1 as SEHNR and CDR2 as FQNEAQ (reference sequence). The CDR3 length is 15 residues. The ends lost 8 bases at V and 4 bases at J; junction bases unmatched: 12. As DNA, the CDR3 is TGTGCCAGCTCCTTTGGGGACAGGGTTCATTACGAGCAGTACTTC. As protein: CASSFGDRVHYEQYF. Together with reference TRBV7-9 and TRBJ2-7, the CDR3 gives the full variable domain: DTGVSQNPRHKITKRGQNVTFRCDPISEHNRLYWYRQTLGQGPEFLTYFQNEAQLEKSRLLSDRFSAERPKGSFSTLEIQRTEQGDSAMYLCASSFGDRVHYEQYFGPGTRLTVT.

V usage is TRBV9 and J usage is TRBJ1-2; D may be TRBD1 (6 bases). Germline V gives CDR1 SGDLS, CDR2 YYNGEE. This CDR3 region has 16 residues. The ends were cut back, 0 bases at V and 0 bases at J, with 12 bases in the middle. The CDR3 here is CASSVGGAGANYGYTF. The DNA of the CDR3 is TGTGCCAGCAGCGTAGGGGGGGCAGGAGCTAACTATGGCTACACCTTC. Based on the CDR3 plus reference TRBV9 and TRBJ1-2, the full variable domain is DSGVTQTPKHLITATGQRVTLRCSPRSGDLSVYWYQQSLDQGLQFLIQYYNGEERAKGNILERFSAQQFPDLHSELNLSSLELGDSALYFCASSVGGAGANYGYTFGSGTRLTVV.

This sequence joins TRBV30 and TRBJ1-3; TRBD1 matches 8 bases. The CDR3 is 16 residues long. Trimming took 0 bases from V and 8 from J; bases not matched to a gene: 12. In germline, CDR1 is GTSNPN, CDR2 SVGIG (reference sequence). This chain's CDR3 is CAWSVGGTGSGDTIYF. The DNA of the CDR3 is TGTGCCTGGAGTGTAGGGGGGACAGGCTCGGGTGACACCATATATTTT. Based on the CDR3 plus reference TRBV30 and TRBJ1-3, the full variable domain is SQTIHQWPATLVQPVGSPLSLECTVEGTSNPNLYWYRQAAGRGLQLLFYSVGIGQISSEVPQNLSASRPQDRQFILSSKKLLLSDSGFYLCAWSVGGTGSGDTIYFGEGSWLTVV.

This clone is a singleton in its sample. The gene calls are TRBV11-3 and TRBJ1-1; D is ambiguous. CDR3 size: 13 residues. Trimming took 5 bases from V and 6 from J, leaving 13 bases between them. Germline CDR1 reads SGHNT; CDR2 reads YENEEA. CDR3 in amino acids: CASSLKGSAEAFF. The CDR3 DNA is TGTGCCAGCAGCCTCAAGGGCTCCGCTGAAGCTTTCTTT.

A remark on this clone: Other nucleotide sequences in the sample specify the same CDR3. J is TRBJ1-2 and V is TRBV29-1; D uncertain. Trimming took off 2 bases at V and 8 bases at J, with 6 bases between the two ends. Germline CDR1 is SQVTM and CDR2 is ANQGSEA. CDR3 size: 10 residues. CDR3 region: CSVETGGYTF. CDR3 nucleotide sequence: TGCAGCGTTGAAACTGGGGGCTACACCTTC.

This CDR3 reads CASHRANSGANVLTF. CDR3 DNA: TGTGCCAGCCACAGGGCCAACTCTGGGGCCAACGTCCTGACTTTC. The chain has TRBV6-1 and TRBJ2-6; D is possibly TRBD1 (6 bases). Germline assignment: CDR1 MNHNS and CDR2 SASEGT. V lost 8 bases and J lost 0, with 11 bases in between. CDR3 size: 15 residues.

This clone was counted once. CDR3: CASSEQADEQYF. The CDR3 region has the DNA TGCGCCAGCAGCGAACAGGCCGACGAGCAGTACTTC. The rearrangement uses TRBV10-1 and TRBJ2-7; D may be TRBD1 (5 bases). The CDR3 loop spans 12 amino acids. CDR1 and CDR2 (germline): WNHNN, SYGVQD (reference sequence). The V gene lost 6 bases and the J gene lost 5 bases, with 11 bases spanning the gap.

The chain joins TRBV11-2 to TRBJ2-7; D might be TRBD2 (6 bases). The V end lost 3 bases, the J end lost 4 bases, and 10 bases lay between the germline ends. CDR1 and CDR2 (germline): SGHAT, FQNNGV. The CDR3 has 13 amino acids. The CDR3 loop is CASSFLSGYEQYF. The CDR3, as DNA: TGTGCCAGCAGCTTTCTTAGCGGATACGAGCAGTACTTC.

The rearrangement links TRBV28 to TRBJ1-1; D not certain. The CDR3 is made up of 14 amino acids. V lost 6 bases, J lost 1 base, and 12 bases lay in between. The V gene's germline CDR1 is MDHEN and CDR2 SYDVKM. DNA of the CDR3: TGTGCCAGCAGCAACGGTGGAAAGAACACTGAAGCTTTCTTT. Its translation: CASSNGGKNTEAFF. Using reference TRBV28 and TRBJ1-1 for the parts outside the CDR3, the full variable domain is DVKVTQSSRYLVKRTGEKVFLECVQDMDHENMFWYRQDPGLGLRLIYFSYDVKMKEKGDIPEGYSVSREKKERFSLILESASTNQTSMYLCASSNGGKNTEAFFGQGTRLTVV.

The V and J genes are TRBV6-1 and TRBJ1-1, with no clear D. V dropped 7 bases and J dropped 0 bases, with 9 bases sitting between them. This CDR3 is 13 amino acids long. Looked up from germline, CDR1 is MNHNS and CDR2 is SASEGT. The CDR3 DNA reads TGTGCCAGCACCTCGGCCGTGAACACTGAAGCTTTCTTT. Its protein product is CASTSAVNTEAFF.

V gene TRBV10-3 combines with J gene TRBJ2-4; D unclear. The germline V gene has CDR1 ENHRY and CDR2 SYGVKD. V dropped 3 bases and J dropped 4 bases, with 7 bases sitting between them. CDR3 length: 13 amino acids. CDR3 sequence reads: CAISEGTKNIQYF. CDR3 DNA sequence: TGTGCCATCAGTGAAGGCACTAAAAACATTCAGTACTTC.

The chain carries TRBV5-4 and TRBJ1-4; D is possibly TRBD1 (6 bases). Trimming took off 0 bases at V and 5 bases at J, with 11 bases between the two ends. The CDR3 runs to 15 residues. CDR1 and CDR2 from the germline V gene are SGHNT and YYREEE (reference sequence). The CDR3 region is CASSLAGGRNEKLFF. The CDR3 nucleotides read TGTGCCAGCAGCTTGGCTGGGGGCCGAAATGAAAAACTGTTTTTT.

The CDR3 bases are TGTGCCAGCAGCTTGGGGGGACAGGGAGGAAACTCCTACGAGCAGTACTTC. Its protein product is CASSLGGQGGNSYEQYF. The J gene is TRBJ2-7, the V gene TRBV5-4; the match to TRBD1 covers 9 bases. The CDR3 is 17 residues long. V was pared by 0 bases and J by 0 bases, with 7 bases of the junction left unmatched. Germline V gene lookup returns CDR1 SGHNT and CDR2 YYREEE (reference sequence).

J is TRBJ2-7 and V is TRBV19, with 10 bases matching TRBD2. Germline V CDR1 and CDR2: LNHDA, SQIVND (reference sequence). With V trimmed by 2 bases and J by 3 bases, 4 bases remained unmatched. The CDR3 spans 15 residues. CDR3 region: CASSISSGSSYEQYF. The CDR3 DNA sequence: TGTGCCAGTAGTATATCTAGCGGGAGTAGCTACGAGCAGTACTTC.

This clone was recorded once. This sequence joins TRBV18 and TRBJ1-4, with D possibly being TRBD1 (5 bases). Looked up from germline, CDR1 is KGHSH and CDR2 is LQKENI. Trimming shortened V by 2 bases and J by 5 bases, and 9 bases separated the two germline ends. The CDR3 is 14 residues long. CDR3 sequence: CASSPGGSNEKLFF. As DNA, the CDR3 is TGTGCCAGCTCACCAGGGGGTTCGAATGAAAAACTGTTTTTT.

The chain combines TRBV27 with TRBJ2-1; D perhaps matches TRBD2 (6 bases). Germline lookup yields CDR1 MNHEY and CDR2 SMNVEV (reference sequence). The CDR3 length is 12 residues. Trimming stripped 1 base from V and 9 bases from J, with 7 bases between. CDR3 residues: CASSLLEGEQFF. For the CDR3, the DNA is TGTGCCAGCAGTTTATTGGAGGGTGAGCAGTTCTTC.

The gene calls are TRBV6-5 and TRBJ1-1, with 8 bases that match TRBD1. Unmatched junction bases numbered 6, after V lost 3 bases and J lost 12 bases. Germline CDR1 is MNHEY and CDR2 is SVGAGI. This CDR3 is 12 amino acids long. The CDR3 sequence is CASSYKGQGSFF. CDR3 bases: TGTGCCAGCAGTTATAAAGGACAGGGATCTTTCTTT.

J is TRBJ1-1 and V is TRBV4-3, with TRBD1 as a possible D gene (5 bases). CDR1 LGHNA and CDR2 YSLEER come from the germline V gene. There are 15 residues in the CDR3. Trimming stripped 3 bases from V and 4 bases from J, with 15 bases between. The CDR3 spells CASSQSRPGGTEAFF. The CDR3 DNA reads TGCGCCAGCAGCCAGTCCAGACCCGGGGGCACTGAAGCTTTCTTT.

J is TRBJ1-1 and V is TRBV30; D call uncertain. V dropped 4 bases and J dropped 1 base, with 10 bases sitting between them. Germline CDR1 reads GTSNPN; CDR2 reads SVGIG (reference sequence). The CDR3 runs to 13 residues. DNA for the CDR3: TGTGCCTGGACGTCGCTCGGGAACACTGAAGCTTTCTTT. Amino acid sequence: CAWTSLGNTEAFF.

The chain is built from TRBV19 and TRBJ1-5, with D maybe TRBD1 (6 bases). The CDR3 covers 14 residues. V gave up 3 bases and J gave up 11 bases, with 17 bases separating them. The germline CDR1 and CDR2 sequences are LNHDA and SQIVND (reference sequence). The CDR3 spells CASSIQGPNVAQHF. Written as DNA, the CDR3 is TGTGCCAGTAGTATTCAGGGGCCTAACGTAGCCCAGCATTTT.

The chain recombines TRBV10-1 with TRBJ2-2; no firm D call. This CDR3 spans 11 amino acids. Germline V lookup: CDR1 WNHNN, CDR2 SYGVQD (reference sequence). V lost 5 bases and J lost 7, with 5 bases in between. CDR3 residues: CASSQNGELFF. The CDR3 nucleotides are TGCGCCAGCAGTCAAAACGGGGAGCTGTTTTTT.